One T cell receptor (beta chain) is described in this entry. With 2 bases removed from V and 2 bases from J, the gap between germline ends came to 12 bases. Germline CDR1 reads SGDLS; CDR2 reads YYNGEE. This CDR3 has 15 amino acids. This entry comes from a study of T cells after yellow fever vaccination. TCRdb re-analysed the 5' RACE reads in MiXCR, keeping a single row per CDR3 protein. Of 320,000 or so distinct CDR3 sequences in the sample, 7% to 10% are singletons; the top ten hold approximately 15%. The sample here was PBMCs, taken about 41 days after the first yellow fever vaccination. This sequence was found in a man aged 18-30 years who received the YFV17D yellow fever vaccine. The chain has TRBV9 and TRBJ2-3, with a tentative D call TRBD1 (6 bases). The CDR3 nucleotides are TGTGCCAGCAGCGTGGGGCAGGGGTTCACAGATACGCAGTATTTT. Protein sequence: CASSVGQGFTDTQYF.